These 25 T cell receptor beta chains originate from one sample sequenced in a study of CD8 T cells in Susac syndrome. The RNA, roughly 0.5 to 1 ug, was put through reverse transcription using random hexamers. TCRdb reanalysed the immunoSEQ multiplex PCR reads using MiXCR and keeps one entry per CDR3 protein. In the table there are 15,000 to 20,000 distinct CDR3 sequences, about 95% of which are singletons. Sequenced material: CD8+ T cells from PBMCs. The receptors derive from a human donor in good health.

The CDR3 reads CASSFHGSYEQYF. The CDR3 nucleotides are TGTGCCAGCAGTTTCCACGGATCCTACGAGCAGTACTTC. This chain links TRBV27 with TRBJ2-7, with no clear D. Trimming cost V 3 bases and J 1 base, with 7 bases left between them. Germline assignment: CDR1 MNHEY and CDR2 SMNVEV (reference sequence). CDR3 size: 13 residues.

This chain connects TRBV13 to TRBJ1-2, with 9 bases that match TRBD1. Germline-derived CDR1 and CDR2 are PRHDT and FYEKMQ (reference sequence). The CDR3 extends over 17 amino acids. After removal of 0 bases from V and 2 bases from J, the junction contained 7 bases not matched to a gene. The CDR3 bases are TGTGCCAGCAGCTTAGGGCACTACAGGGGGCGAAACTATGGCTACACCTTC. Translation: CASSLGHYRGRNYGYTF.

This sequence joins TRBV24-1 and TRBJ1-2, with 8 nucleotides matching TRBD1. In germline, CDR1 is KGHDR, CDR2 SFDVKD. V shed 4 bases, J shed 3 bases, and the junction held 6 bases outside the gene matches. CDR3 length equals 15 residues. The CDR3 bases are TGTGCCACCAGTGACGGACAGGGAAGTTACTATGGCTACACCTTC. It encodes CATSDGQGSYYGYTF.

This clonotype has just a few counts. V and J are TRBV25-1 and TRBJ2-7; D is uncertain. Germline loops: CDR1 MGHDK, CDR2 SYGVNS. The CDR3 totals 10 residues. V shed 3 bases and J shed 3 bases, with 0 bases lying between them. CDR3 sequence: CASSDYEQYF. In nucleotides, the CDR3 is TGTGCCAGCAGTGACTACGAGCAGTACTTC.

The chain uses TRBV7-2 and TRBJ2-1; D gene ambiguous. The CDR3 totals 13 residues. V lost 1 base and J lost 4, with 5 bases in between. Looked up from germline, CDR1 is SGHTA and CDR2 is FQGNSA. The CDR3 nucleotides read TGTGCCAGCAGCTTAGTCGGGTACAATGAGCAGTTCTTC. This gives the protein CASSLVGYNEQFF. Filled out from reference TRBV7-2 and TRBJ2-1, the complete variable domain reads GAGVSQSPSNKVTEKGKDVELRCDPISGHTALYWYRQSLGQGLEFLIYFQGNSAPDKSGLPSDRFSAERTGGSVSTLTIQRTQQEDSAVYLCASSLVGYNEQFFGPGTRLTVL.

The chain is built from TRBV7-2 and TRBJ2-5; 8 positions agree with TRBD2. CDR3 length equals 16 residues. The germline V gene has CDR1 SGHTA and CDR2 FQGNSA. Trimming at V came to 0 bases and at J to 5 bases, leaving 8 bases not matched to a gene. CDR3 protein: CASSLASGKMGETQYF. CDR3 sequence (DNA): TGTGCCAGCAGCTTAGCTAGCGGGAAGATGGGCGAGACCCAGTACTTC.

V is TRBV5-1 and J is TRBJ1-1; D remains unclear. Germline V CDR1 and CDR2: SGHRS, YFSETQ. Trimming took 0 bases from V and 1 from J, leaving 13 bases between them. The CDR3 is 16 residues long. Here the CDR3 reads CASSLVEAGPNTEAFF. For the CDR3, the DNA is TGCGCCAGCAGCTTGGTCGAGGCAGGACCGAACACTGAAGCTTTCTTT.

The rearrangement uses TRBV12-3 or TRBV12-4 and TRBJ2-1; TRBD1 matches 8 bases. The CDR3 is made up of 17 amino acids. After removal of 3 bases from V and 8 bases from J, the junction contained 15 bases not matched to a gene. CDR3: CASSFRGQDQGGDEQFF. CDR3 nucleotide sequence: TGTGCCAGCAGTTTTCGGGGACAGGACCAAGGGGGCGATGAGCAGTTCTTC.

The rearrangement joins TRBV4-3 to TRBJ2-4; 10 bases are a match to TRBD1. V gave up 0 bases and J gave up 9 bases; unmatched junction bases: 5. CDR3 length: 15 amino acids. The V gene's germline CDR1 is LGHNA and CDR2 YSLEER. CDR3 amino acids: CASSQDWTGGGIQYF. The CDR3 nucleotides read TGCGCCAGCAGCCAAGATTGGACAGGGGGAGGCATTCAGTACTTC.

The rearrangement joins TRBV20-1 to TRBJ2-1, with 7 positions matching TRBD2. This CDR3 contains 14 residues. J lost 0 bases, V lost 3 bases, and 2 bases had no gene match. Per germline, CDR1 DFQATT and CDR2 SNEGSKA (reference sequence). CDR3 nucleotides: TGCAGTGCTAGCGGGAGGAACTCCTACAATGAGCAGTTCTTC. Translated: CSASGRNSYNEQFF.

The gene calls are TRBV7-2 and TRBJ2-7; tentative D call: TRBD2 (6 bases). With 4 bases removed from V and 1 base from J, the gap between germline ends came to 20 bases. Germline V gene lookup returns CDR1 SGHTA and CDR2 FQGNSA. The CDR3 contains 17 residues. The CDR3 protein is CASSSTFGGTPSYEQYV. The CDR3 DNA reads TGTGCCAGCAGCTCCACTTTTGGGGGGACCCCATCCTACGAGCAGTACGTC.

The rearrangement uses TRBV12-3 or TRBV12-4 and TRBJ2-1; a possible D gene is TRBD1 (5 bases). The CDR3 consists of 14 residues. The V gene lost 8 bases and the J gene lost 6 bases, with 17 bases spanning the gap. The CDR3 spells CASGLRGKSNEQFF. The DNA for the CDR3 is TGTGCCAGCGGCCTTAGGGGAAAGTCCAATGAGCAGTTCTTC.

This clonotype was detected a few times. The V call is TRBV12-3 or TRBV12-4, the J call TRBJ2-7, with 7 bases lining up with TRBD2. V lost 3 bases, J lost 7 bases, and 0 bases stayed unmatched. This CDR3 has 11 amino acids. The CDR3 nucleotides are TGTGCCAGCAGTTTCGGGGGGGAGCAGTACTTC. This translates into CASSFGGEQYF.

This rearrangement joins TRBV19 to TRBJ2-1, with 8 bases fitting TRBD2. The germline CDR1 and CDR2 sequences are LNHDA and SQIVND (reference sequence). This CDR3 spans 16 amino acids. V lost 5 bases and J lost 7; bases outside the gene matches: 13. CDR3 loop: CASSRGLAWVGNEQFF. The DNA of the CDR3 is TGTGCCAGTAGTCGCGGACTAGCTTGGGTAGGGAATGAGCAGTTCTTC.

The V gene is TRBV27, the J gene TRBJ2-2; 9 nucleotides match TRBD1. V trimming: 6 bases; J trimming: 5 bases; junction bases outside the gene matches: 19. From germline, CDR1 is MNHEY and CDR2 SMNVEV (reference sequence). CDR3 length equals 19 residues. For the CDR3, the DNA is TGTGCCAGCAGAGGATTAGTTGTTGGGACAGGGTCCGGAACCGGGGAGCTGTTTTTT. It is translated as CASRGLVVGTGSGTGELFF.

V and J are TRBV6-2 or TRBV6-3 and TRBJ2-7, with D tentatively TRBD2 (5 bases). The germline V and J ends were trimmed by 4 bases and 1 base, with 11 bases remaining between them. Germline V CDR1 and CDR2: MNHEY, SVGEGT. CDR3 length: 14 residues. CDR3 loop: CASSSLDWSYEQYV. The CDR3 DNA is TGTGCCAGCAGTTCCTTGGACTGGTCCTACGAGCAGTACGTC.

J is TRBJ2-2 and V is TRBV27; 8 nucleotides line up with TRBD2. CDR3 size: 15 residues. J was trimmed by 4 bases and V by 5 bases; bases with no gene match: 6. CDR1 is MNHEY, CDR2 SMNVEV, per germline (reference sequence). The CDR3 DNA reads as TGTGCCAGCAGTGTAGGAGCGGGGGTCACCGGGGAGCTGTTTTTT. Amino acids: CASSVGAGVTGELFF.

This clonotype was picked up one time. The chain carries TRBV28 and TRBJ1-1; D ambiguous. The CDR3 consists of 13 residues. V was trimmed by 3 bases and J by 4 bases, leaving 9 bases between them. The germline CDR1 and CDR2 sequences are MDHEN and SYDVKM. The CDR3 coding sequence is TGTGCCAGCAGTTTCTTTAATCCCACTGAAGCTTTCTTT. Translated: CASSFFNPTEAFF.

This chain joins TRBV29-1 and TRBJ2-7, with TRBD1 identical over 9 bases. This CDR3 comprises 14 residues. With V trimmed by 4 bases and J by 5 bases, 9 bases remained unmatched. Germline V gene lookup returns CDR1 SQVTM and CDR2 ANQGSEA. The CDR3 bases are TGCAGCGTTGGGACCGGGACAGGGACCCACGAGCAGTACTTC. Amino acid sequence: CSVGTGTGTHEQYF.

V usage is TRBV2 and J usage is TRBJ2-1; D may be TRBD2 (5 bases). CDR3 length: 15 residues. Per the germline V gene, CDR1 is SNHLY and CDR2 is FYNNEI. V was trimmed by 3 bases and J by 4 bases, leaving 13 bases between them. The CDR3 loop reads CASSEVEGTYNEQFF. The CDR3 coding sequence is TGTGCCAGCAGTGAGGTAGAGGGCACGTACAATGAGCAGTTCTTC. Together with reference TRBV2 and TRBJ2-1, the CDR3 gives the full variable domain: EPEVTQTPSHQVTQMGQEVILRCVPISNHLYFYWYRQILGQKVEFLVSFYNNEISEKSEIFDDQFSVERPDGSNFTLKIRSTKLEDSAMYFCASSEVEGTYNEQFFGPGTRLTVL.

CDR3 nucleotides: TGTGCCAGCAGCCCCCATGACAATGAGCAGTTCTTC. It codes for CASSPHDNEQFF. The J gene is TRBJ2-1, the V gene TRBV3-1; D is unclear. CDR1 LGHDT and CDR2 YNNKEL come from the germline V gene (reference sequence). The CDR3 loop spans 12 amino acids. V lost 4 bases to trimming and J lost 5 bases, with 6 bases between them.

The chain combines TRBV7-9 with TRBJ2-5, with a possible D match to TRBD1 (5 bases). The CDR3 loop spans 15 amino acids. Trimming took off 4 bases at V and 5 bases at J, with 17 bases between the two ends. CDR1 is SEHNR and CDR2 is FQNEAQ in the germline V gene (reference sequence). This CDR3 reads CASSSPAGAGETQYF. The CDR3 bases are TGTGCCAGCAGCTCCCCGGCTGGGGCAGGGGAGACCCAGTACTTC.

With respect to this clonotype: One end of the junction is discordant with germline, which a read error may explain. The CDR3 DNA reads TGTGCTAGCAGCTTCGGGGACGGGGGTTACAATGAGCAGTTCTTC. Encoded protein: CASSFGDGGYNEQFF. The chain links TRBV7-7 to TRBJ2-1; a weak D match, TRBD2 (6 bases). Germline V gives CDR1 SSHAT, CDR2 FNYEAQ (reference sequence). The CDR3 loop spans 15 amino acids. Complete variable domain (other parts from reference TRBV7-7 and TRBJ2-1): GAGVSQSPRYKVTKRGQDVTLRCDPISSHATLYWYQQALGQGPEFLTYFNYEAQPDKSGLPSDRFSAERPEGSISTLTIQRTEQRDSAMYRCASSFGDGGYNEQFFGPGTRLTVL.

The chain employs TRBV24-1 and TRBJ2-7; 7 positions agree with TRBD1. The germline V gene encodes CDR1 KGHDR and CDR2 SFDVKD. This CDR3 is 15 amino acids long. The junction had 9 bases not matched to a gene; V was cut back by 0 bases and J by 8 bases. The CDR3 nucleotides read TGTGCCACCAGTGATTTGAGGACAGGATTGGAGAAGCAGTACTTC. Residues: CATSDLRTGLEKQYF.

The chain links TRBV18 to TRBJ2-7; D is unresolved. The V end lost 6 bases, the J end lost 3 bases, and 15 bases lay between the germline ends. The CDR3 runs 14 residues. Germline values: CDR1 KGHSH, CDR2 LQKENI. CDR3 amino acids: CASSPVESYYEQYF. As DNA, the CDR3 is TGTGCCAGCTCGCCAGTTGAATCATACTACGAGCAGTACTTC. Full variable domain (rest looked up from reference TRBV18 and TRBJ2-7): NAGVMQNPRHLVRRRGQEARLRCSPMKGHSHVYWYRQLPEEGLKFMVYLQKENIIDESGMPKERFSAEFPKEGPSILRIQQVVRGDSAAYFCASSPVESYYEQYFGPGTRLTVT.